These T cell receptor beta chains were read from a single sample in a study of T cell repertoires in cytomegalovirus infection. TCRdb fed the reads into MiXCR, producing one record per CDR3 protein. The sample contains 510,000 or so distinct CDR3 sequences, around 27% of which appear only once. The material sequenced was PBMCs. The receptors come from a human donor in good health (CMV status not recorded). Some clones in this sample may be carry-over from other donors' samples. CDR3s include the opening cysteine and the closing phenylalanine or tryptophan. D genes are given only for firm matches. The listing skips clone size in some rows; elsewhere it reads once, few, many or a size class.

clone_size,j_call,d_call,v_call,cdr3_aa,cdr3_nt
many,TRBJ1-6,NA,TRBV7-2,CASSLAINSPLHF,TGTGCCAGCAGCTTAGCTATTAATTCACCCCTCCACTTT
few,TRBJ2-7,NA,TRBV19,CASSMDNYEQYF,TGTGCCAGTAGTATGGACAACTACGAGCAGTACTTC
NA,TRBJ1-1,NA,TRBV19,CASRTQGSTEAFF,TGTGCCAGCAGAACTCAGGGCAGCACTGAAGCTTTCTTT
NA,TRBJ2-7,NA,TRBV27,CASSFGGEYEQYF,TGTGCCAGCAGTTTTGGGGGAGAGTACGAGCAGTACTTC
many,TRBJ2-1,TRBD2,TRBV7-8,CASSFSLARGREGTNEQFF,TGTGCCAGCAGCTTCTCCCTGGCCCGAGGGCGGGAGGGAACAAATGAGCAGTTCTTC
few,TRBJ2-1,NA,TRBV20-1,CSARYNEQFF,TGCAGTGCTAGGTACAATGAGCAGTTCTTC
few,TRBJ2-3,TRBD1,TRBV19,CASKRTGEADTQYF,TGTGCCAGTAAAAGGACAGGGGAAGCAGATACGCAGTATTTT
few,TRBJ2-2,NA,TRBV6-1,CASLSIGGASTGELFF,TGTGCCTCGCTCAGCATCGGGGGTGCGAGCACCGGGGAGCTGTTTTTT
NA,TRBJ2-7,TRBD1,TRBV7-9,CASSTTGTGHEQYF,TGTGCCAGCAGTACCACCGGGACAGGGCACGAGCAGTACTTC
NA,TRBJ1-2,NA,TRBV6-1,CASSELLGWGSYGYTF,TGTGCCAGCAGTGAACTCCTAGGATGGGGTTCATATGGCTACACCTTC
many,TRBJ2-5,NA,TRBV7-2,CASSARQPPQETQYF,TGTGCCAGCAGCGCACGACAGCCACCTCAAGAGACCCAGTACTTC
NA,TRBJ2-5,TRBD1,TRBV7-6,CASSLVGTAQETQYF,TGTGCCAGCAGCTTAGTCGGGACAGCCCAAGAGACCCAGTACTTC
NA,TRBJ2-7,NA,TRBV5-8,CASSPRGGARGQYF,TGTGCCAGCAGCCCTCGAGGGGGAGCCCGGGGGCAGTACTTC
NA,TRBJ2-1,NA,TRBV4-1,CASSQPGPNDEQFF,TGCGCCAGCAGCCAGCCGGGACCCAACGATGAGCAGTTCTTC
NA,TRBJ2-1,NA,TRBV5-1,CASSVPDEMNEQFF,TGCGCCAGCAGCGTACCGGATGAGATGAATGAGCAGTTCTTC
NA,TRBJ1-2,NA,TRBV12-3/TRBV12-4,CASSLALGAGGYTF,TGTGCCAGCAGTTTAGCGCTGGGGGCGGGTGGCTACACCTTC
many,TRBJ1-5,NA,TRBV19,CATRFGRGEQPQHF,TGTGCCACCCGTTTCGGCAGGGGCGAACAGCCCCAGCATTTT
NA,TRBJ2-2,NA,TRBV29-1,CSVREWATGELFF,TGCAGCGTTAGGGAGTGGGCCACCGGGGAGCTGTTTTTT
NA,TRBJ2-5,NA,TRBV20-1,CSANTLHGEQETQYF,TGCAGTGCCAATACCCTACACGGAGAGCAAGAGACCCAGTACTTC
NA,TRBJ2-2,NA,TRBV24-1,CATSGRIGWELFF,TGTGCCACCAGTGGTAGGATCGGTTGGGAGCTGTTTTTT
NA,TRBJ2-3,TRBD1,TRBV10-3,CAISEKGTGGADTQYF,TGTGCCATCAGTGAGAAAGGGACAGGGGGCGCAGATACGCAGTATTTT
few,TRBJ1-1,NA,TRBV12-5,CASGPGRNTEAFF,TGTGCTAGTGGTCCCGGGAGGAACACTGAAGCTTTCTTT
few,TRBJ1-1,TRBD1,TRBV4-1,CASSQERGKWGQGVTEAFF,TGCGCCAGCAGCCAAGAACGGGGAAAGTGGGGACAGGGGGTTACTGAAGCTTTCTTT
once,TRBJ2-3,NA,TRBV24-1,CATRGDGADTQYF,TGTGCCACCAGAGGAGATGGGGCAGATACGCAGTATTTT
few,TRBJ2-5,TRBD1,TRBV15,CATSRDGDSAAQETQYF,TGTGCCACCAGCAGAGATGGGGACAGCGCCGCCCAAGAGACCCAGTACTTC
few,TRBJ2-1,TRBD2,TRBV5-6,CASSGTSDNEQFF,TGTGCCAGCAGCGGAACTAGCGATAATGAGCAGTTCTTC
NA,TRBJ2-2,TRBD2,TRBV10-3,CAISETSGNTGELFF,TGTGCCATCAGTGAAACTAGCGGGAACACCGGGGAGCTGTTTTTT
few,TRBJ2-7,TRBD2,TRBV6-1,CAATRGENDEQYF,TGTGCCGCCACGCGGGGGGAGAACGACGAGCAGTACTTC
once,TRBJ2-1,TRBD2,TRBV18,CASSPSATSGAEQFF,TGTGCCAGCTCACCATCAGCGACTAGCGGGGCTGAGCAGTTCTTC
few,TRBJ1-2,NA,TRBV7-9,CASSLEVARVGYTF,TGTGCCAGCAGCTTAGAAGTAGCGAGGGTAGGATACACCTTC
NA,TRBJ2-4,NA,TRBV18,CASSSTSQRGAAKNIQYF,TGTGCCAGCTCTTCGACTAGTCAGAGGGGGGCAGCCAAAAACATTCAGTACTTC
many,TRBJ2-6,NA,TRBV12-3/TRBV12-4,CASSFGSTGANVLTF,TGTGCCAGCAGTTTTGGTAGTACTGGGGCCAACGTCCTGACTTTC
NA,TRBJ2-2,NA,TRBV15,CATSRIRLTGELFF,TGTGCCACCAGCAGGATCCGTCTTACCGGGGAGCTGTTTTTT
NA,TRBJ2-7,TRBD1,TRBV7-9,CASSSETGTGSYEQYF,TGTGCCAGCAGCTCCGAGACCGGGACAGGATCCTACGAGCAGTACTTC
NA,TRBJ2-5,TRBD1,TRBV6-5,CASSTRARTGFGETQYF,TGTGCCAGCAGCACCCGTGCTAGGACAGGATTCGGAGAGACCCAGTACTTC
few,TRBJ2-7,NA,TRBV28,CASSLTWTSYEQYF,TGTGCCAGCAGTTTAACCTGGACGTCCTACGAGCAGTACTTC
NA,TRBJ2-1,TRBD2,TRBV3-1,CASSPTASGYYNEQFF,TGTGCCAGCAGCCCAACGGCTAGCGGGTACTACAATGAGCAGTTCTTC
few,TRBJ1-6,NA,TRBV28,CASSLGLLLHF,TGTGCCAGCAGCCTCGGGCTGCTCCTCCACTTT
NA,TRBJ2-2,NA,TRBV6-5,CASSRGGGSGTGELFF,TGTGCCAGCAGTAGGGGTGGGGGCTCGGGCACCGGGGAGCTGTTTTTT
NA,TRBJ2-2,NA,TRBV6-5,CASSYSGAVGTGELFF,TGTGCCAGCAGTTACTCAGGGGCAGTGGGCACCGGGGAGCTGTTTTTT